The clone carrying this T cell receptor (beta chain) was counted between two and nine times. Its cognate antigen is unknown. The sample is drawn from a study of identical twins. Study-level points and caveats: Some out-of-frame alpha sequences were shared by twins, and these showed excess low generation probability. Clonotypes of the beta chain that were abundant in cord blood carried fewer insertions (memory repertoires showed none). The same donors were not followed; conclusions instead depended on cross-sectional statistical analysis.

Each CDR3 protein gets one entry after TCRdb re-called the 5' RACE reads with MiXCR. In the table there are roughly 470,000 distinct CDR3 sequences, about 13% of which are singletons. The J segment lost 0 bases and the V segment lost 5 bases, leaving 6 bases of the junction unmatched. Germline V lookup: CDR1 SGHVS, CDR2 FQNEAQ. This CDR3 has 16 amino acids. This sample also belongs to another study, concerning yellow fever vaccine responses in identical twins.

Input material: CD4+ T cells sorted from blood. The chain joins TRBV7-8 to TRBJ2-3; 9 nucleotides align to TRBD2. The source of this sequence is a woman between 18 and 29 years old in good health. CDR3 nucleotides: TGTGCCAGCAGCCGTCGAGCGGGGGGCAGCACAGATACGCAGTATTTT. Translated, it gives CASSRRAGGSTDTQYF.